A selection of T cell receptor beta chains follows, all from one sample in a study of blood T cell repertoires in COVID-19. Profiled with immunoSEQ multiplex PCR; TCRdb holds only in-frame clones, not every one. Altogether roughly 300,000 clones are present, about 87% being singletons, with the ten largest covering roughly 8%. Material for sequencing was peripheral blood. The receptors were sampled from a woman in her forties or fifties who had recovered from COVID-19. The CDR3 runs from the conserved cysteine through the conserved F or W. D genes are given only for firm matches. Some rows mark clone size as missing; the rest say once, few, many or name a class of expanded clone.

j_call,clone_size,d_call,v_call,cdr3_aa,cdr3_nt
TRBJ2-5,NA,TRBD1,TRBV6-2/TRBV6-3,CASNPARGRGETQYF,TGTGCCAGCAACCCGGCCAGGGGGCGCGGGGAGACCCAGTACTTC
TRBJ2-7,NA,NA,TRBV2,CASSARHREGWNYEQYF,TGTGCCAGCAGTGCGCGTCACCGGGAAGGGTGGAACTACGAGCAGTACTTC
TRBJ2-5,NA,NA,TRBV14,CASSPRRQAVMETQYF,TGTGCCAGCAGCCCCCGTAGGCAGGCTGTGATGGAGACCCAGTACTTC
TRBJ2-7,NA,TRBD2,TRBV28,CASSSPGLARGGANEQYF,TGTGCCAGCAGTTCACCGGGACTAGCGCGGGGAGGCGCGAACGAGCAGTACTTC
TRBJ2-3,NA,TRBD2,TRBV7-8,CASSPLRAGGTDTQYF,TGTGCCAGCAGTCCCCTCCGAGCGGGGGGCACAGATACGCAGTATTTT
TRBJ1-1,NA,NA,TRBV18,CASSSQAPNTEAFF,TGTGCCAGCTCAAGTCAGGCCCCGAACACTGAAGCTTTCTTT
TRBJ2-3,NA,TRBD2,TRBV15,CATSRDPGVAGVGDTQYF,TGTGCCACCAGCAGAGATCCAGGCGTAGCGGGAGTGGGAGATACGCAGTATTTT
TRBJ2-2,NA,TRBD2,TRBV28,CASTPGLAGPTGELFF,TGTGCCAGCACCCCGGGACTAGCGGGGCCCACCGGGGAGCTGTTTTTT
TRBJ1-2,NA,TRBD1,TRBV6-2/TRBV6-3,CASSRTGNYGYTF,TGTGCCAGCAGTCGGACAGGGAACTATGGCTACACCTTC
TRBJ2-5,NA,TRBD1,TRBV5-1,CASSLAGGDTGQETQYF,TGCGCCAGCAGCTTGGCAGGGGGCGATACCGGCCAAGAGACCCAGTACTTC
TRBJ1-2,once,NA,TRBV29-1,CSVAWAGGYTF,TGCAGCGTTGCTTGGGCGGGTGGCTACACCTTC
TRBJ2-1,NA,TRBD2,TRBV10-3,CAITRGSGIESEQFF,TGTGCCATCACCCGGGGTAGCGGGATAGAGTCTGAGCAGTTCTTC
TRBJ1-1,NA,NA,TRBV15,CATSSRRGSTEAFF,TGTGCCACCAGCTCCCGTCGGGGATCCACTGAAGCTTTCTTT
TRBJ2-3,NA,TRBD2,TRBV6-4,CASSPVAGGLDTQYF,TGTGCCAGCAGCCCGGTAGCGGGGGGGCTAGATACGCAGTATTTT
TRBJ2-5,NA,TRBD2,TRBV27,CASSTGTSGIGVRETQYF,TGTGCCAGCAGCACCGGGACTAGCGGGATTGGGGTTCGGGAGACCCAGTACTTC
TRBJ2-2,NA,NA,TRBV24-1,CATRDFSLTGELFF,TGTGCCACCCGGGACTTTTCTCTCACCGGGGAGCTGTTTTTT
TRBJ2-3,NA,TRBD2,TRBV14,CASSPLSGRLSTDTQYF,TGTGCCAGCAGCCCTCTTAGCGGGAGGCTCAGCACAGATACGCAGTATTTT
TRBJ2-5,NA,NA,TRBV7-2,CASSRGTQETQYF,TGTGCCAGCAGCCGAGGCACCCAAGAGACCCAGTACTTC
TRBJ1-2,NA,NA,TRBV29-1,CSVPRDRLYGYTF,TGCAGCGTACCTCGAGACAGATTGTATGGCTACACCTTC
TRBJ1-5,NA,NA,TRBV29-1,CSVAQHSNQPQHF,TGCAGCGTTGCACAGCATAGCAATCAGCCCCAGCATTTT
TRBJ2-1,NA,TRBD2,TRBV4-3,CASGTSGRVYNEQFF,TGCGCCAGCGGGACTAGCGGGAGGGTCTACAATGAGCAGTTCTTC
TRBJ2-5,NA,TRBD2,TRBV4-3,CASSQDPLAGSGVETQYF,TGCGCCAGCAGCCAAGATCCCTTAGCGGGAAGTGGGGTGGAGACCCAGTACTTC
TRBJ1-2,once,TRBD1,TRBV4-3,CASSQEYRGRAYGYTF,TGCGCCAGCAGCCAAGAGTACAGGGGGCGCGCCTATGGCTACACCTTC
TRBJ1-2,NA,TRBD1,TRBV6-6,CASSHKGTGTGDNGYTF,TGTGCCAGCAGTCATAAAGGGACCGGGACAGGAGACAATGGCTACACCTTC
TRBJ2-7,NA,TRBD2,TRBV18,CASSPGLAALYEQYF,TGTGCCAGCTCACCGGGACTAGCGGCTCTCTACGAGCAGTACTTC
TRBJ2-1,NA,TRBD2,TRBV4-1,CASSHPGLAGGLNEQFF,TGCGCCAGCAGCCATCCTGGACTAGCGGGGGGGCTCAATGAGCAGTTCTTC
TRBJ2-5,NA,NA,TRBV25-1,CASSETGFTQETQYF,TGTGCCAGCAGTGAAACGGGGTTTACCCAAGAGACCCAGTACTTC
TRBJ1-1,NA,NA,TRBV7-9,CASSPGRRNTEAFF,TGTGCCAGCAGCCCCGGAAGGAGAAACACTGAAGCTTTCTTT
TRBJ2-1,NA,NA,TRBV7-7,CASSSGTAGTYNEQFF,TGTGCTAGCAGCTCGGGGACGGCGGGAACCTACAATGAGCAGTTCTTC
TRBJ2-3,once,TRBD2,TRBV14,CASSHLASGILRDTQYF,TGTGCCAGCAGCCATCTCGCTAGCGGGATTCTGAGAGATACGCAGTATTTT
TRBJ1-1,NA,NA,TRBV19,CASSRQADTEAFF,TGTGCCAGTAGTAGACAGGCGGACACTGAAGCTTTCTTT
TRBJ1-2,NA,NA,TRBV9,CASSANSYGYTF,TGTGCCAGCAGCGCAAACAGCTATGGCTACACCTTC
TRBJ1-1,NA,TRBD1,TRBV29-1,CSVEDTGQGGTEAFF,TGCAGCGTTGAAGACACTGGACAGGGAGGCACTGAAGCTTTCTTT
TRBJ1-2,NA,TRBD1,TRBV20-1,CSASAGTGDGYTF,TGCAGTGCTAGTGCCGGGACAGGGGATGGCTACACCTTC
TRBJ2-7,few,TRBD1,TRBV28,CASSSDRTSSYEQYF,TGTGCCAGCAGTTCGGACAGGACTTCCTCCTACGAGCAGTACTTC
TRBJ1-1,once,NA,TRBV14,CASSPTENTEAFF,TGTGCCAGCAGCCCGACAGAGAACACTGAAGCTTTCTTT
TRBJ1-2,NA,TRBD1,TRBV5-1,CASSPGQDRGYTF,TGCGCCAGCAGCCCGGGACAGGATCGCGGCTACACCTTC
TRBJ1-5,NA,NA,TRBV7-2,CASSLVPGPQHF,TGTGCCAGCAGCTTAGTGCCCGGGCCCCAGCATTTT
TRBJ1-5,few,NA,TRBV19,CASSSARVDQPQHF,TGTGCCAGTAGTAGTGCCAGGGTCGATCAGCCCCAGCATTTT
TRBJ2-1,NA,TRBD2,TRBV29-1,CSVGSSGNNEQFF,TGCAGCGTTGGGTCTAGCGGGAACAATGAGCAGTTCTTC
TRBJ2-3,NA,NA,TRBV7-2,CASSLVADTSTDTQYF,TGTGCCAGCAGCTTAGTAGCTGATACTAGCACAGATACGCAGTATTTT